One sample yielded the 5 T cell receptor beta chains listed below, sequenced in a study of blood T cell repertoires in COVID-19 (dated by TCRdb to about 2020). Library construction relied on the immunoSEQ multiplex PCR assay. TCRdb stores this immuneACCESS table with in-frame sequences only. Part of the clones is absent; in the studies checked, under half of the shortfall reflects unresolved V genes, and no reason is known for the rest. The sample data list some 180,000 clones, and 65% to 85% of these were observed just once. Roughly 7.2% of the sample is held by the ten biggest clonotypes. Source material: peripheral blood. The receptors shown here come from a woman in her thirties or forties with COVID-19, enrolled during active disease.

The J gene is TRBJ2-5, the V gene TRBV19; 10 bases agree with TRBD1. J was trimmed by 1 base and V by 3 bases; bases with no gene match: 5. Germline-derived CDR1 and CDR2 are LNHDA and SQIVND (reference sequence). This CDR3 contains 16 residues. CDR3 DNA sequence: TGTGCCAGTAGTATCCGGGACAGGGGCACCCAAGAGACCCAGTACTTC. Residues: CASSIRDRGTQETQYF.

This clone occurred a few times. This chain connects TRBV6-5 to TRBJ1-5; TRBD1 agrees at 11 bases. This CDR3 has 15 residues. Germline CDR1 and CDR2: MNHEY and SVGAGI. V lost 4 bases to trimming and J lost 5 bases; unmatched junction nucleotides: 4. Here the CDR3 reads CASSWTGGFDQPQHF. The CDR3 DNA follows: TGTGCCAGCAGTTGGACAGGGGGCTTCGATCAGCCCCAGCATTTT.

The rearrangement links TRBV19 to TRBJ2-3, with D hard to call. The germline V and J ends were trimmed by 4 bases and 0 bases, with 14 bases remaining between them. Germline values: CDR1 LNHDA, CDR2 SQIVND (reference sequence). CDR3 length: 16 amino acids. The CDR3: CASSKERNPSTDTQYF. Here the CDR3 DNA reads TGTGCCAGTAGTAAGGAGCGCAACCCTAGCACAGATACGCAGTATTTT.

The rearrangement links TRBV27 to TRBJ1-1, with 7 bases that match TRBD1. Looked up from germline, CDR1 is MNHEY and CDR2 is SMNVEV (reference sequence). V trimming: 10 bases; J trimming: 1 base; junction bases outside the gene matches: 18. This CDR3 spans 17 amino acids. The CDR3 nucleotides are TGTGCCACTCATTCAGTACGAAGGACAGGATCGAACACTGAAGCTTTCTTT. Encoded protein: CATHSVRRTGSNTEAFF.

The gene calls are TRBV18 and TRBJ1-2; 8 bases map to TRBD1. Germline trimming cut 4 bases from V and 6 bases from J; bases unmatched to any gene: 7. Germline CDR1 reads KGHSH; CDR2 reads LQKENI. The CDR3 has 14 amino acids. As DNA, the CDR3 is TGTGCCAGCTCACTAACCCAGGGGGCTAATGGCTACACCTTC. Translating gives CASSLTQGANGYTF.